This T cell receptor beta chain was captured by sequencing in a study of blood T cells in healthy people across ages. This clonotype was counted a single time. Antigen specificity is unknown. Through a sample-barcoded 5' primer and a J-beta primer mix, a second PCR was run for roughly 6 to 12 cycles. One entry per CDR3 protein results from TCRdb running MiXCR on the 5' RACE reads. The table includes over a million distinct CDR3 sequences, 45% detected once. Total RNA, at least 6 micrograms per sample, came from PBMCs. V shed 3 bases and J shed 13 bases, with 13 bases lying between them. The germline CDR1 and CDR2 sequences are KGHSH and LQKENI. The CDR3 totals 12 residues. Study observations and caveats: It was held that the diversity estimates obtained from one million T cells were underestimates. Possibly, changes in expanded clonotypes were confounded because donor CMV status was unknown.

Sequenced material: blood. This sequence was found in a woman aged 55-69 years in good health. The chain employs TRBV18 and TRBJ2-4, with D perhaps matching TRBD1 or TRBD2 (5 bases each). The DNA for the CDR3 is TGTGCCAGCTCACCCTTAGGGGAGCAGCAGTACTTC. Its protein is CASSPLGEQQYF.